The 20 T cell receptor beta chains below come from one sample, sequenced in a study of cytomegalovirus exposure and HLA in healthy donors. 60 Vbeta and 13 Jbeta primers were used in PCR. The data were produced by immunoSEQ multiplex PCR, yet TCRdb's version contains in-frame clones alone and is incomplete. The sample has over 150,000 clones, approximately 81% seen once; the top ten hold around 0.37%. Sequencing input: PBMCs. The source of these receptors is a boy aged 2 to 10 in good health and CMV-seronegative.

J is TRBJ1-1 and V is TRBV2; D perhaps matches TRBD1 (5 bases). Trimming took 9 bases from V and 0 from J, leaving 11 bases between them. Germline V gene data show CDR1 as SNHLY and CDR2 as FYNNEI. The CDR3 consists of 13 residues. The CDR3 region is CARSTALNTEAFF. Written as DNA, the CDR3 is TGTGCCAGATCGACAGCTCTGAACACTGAAGCTTTCTTT.

The chain links TRBV5-1 to TRBJ1-2, with TRBD1 matching over 7 bases. After removal of 5 bases from V and 4 bases from J, the junction contained 5 bases not matched to a gene. Looked up from germline, CDR1 is SGHRS and CDR2 is YFSETQ. The CDR3 is made up of 13 amino acids. Here the CDR3 reads CASRPGQPYGYTF. The CDR3 coding sequence is TGCGCCAGCAGACCGGGACAGCCCTATGGCTACACCTTC.

The chain recombines TRBV19 with TRBJ2-6; possibly TRBD1 for D (5 bases). The CDR3 sequence is 17 residues long. V dropped 5 bases and J dropped 0 bases, with 14 bases sitting between them. CDR1 and CDR2 from the germline V gene are LNHDA and SQIVND (reference sequence). The CDR3 sequence is CASSQKWGGSGANVLTF. The CDR3 coding sequence is TGTGCCAGTAGTCAGAAATGGGGCGGCTCTGGGGCCAACGTCCTGACTTTC.

This clone appeared a single time. This rearrangement joins TRBV5-1 to TRBJ2-7, with 11 bases lining up with TRBD2. The J segment lost 6 bases and the V segment lost 4 bases, leaving 9 bases of the junction unmatched. The CDR3 length is 15 residues. Per the germline V gene, CDR1 is SGHRS and CDR2 is YFSETQ. CDR3 residues: CASSALAGGKSEQYF. The CDR3 DNA is TGCGCCAGCAGCGCCCTAGCGGGAGGAAAGAGCGAGCAGTACTTC. The entire variable domain, with the rest obtained from reference TRBV5-1 and TRBJ2-7, is as follows: KAGVTQTPRYLIKTRGQQVTLSCSPISGHRSVSWYQQTPGQGLQFLFEYFSETQRNKGNFPGRFSGRQFSNSRSEMNVSTLELGDSALYLCASSALAGGKSEQYFGPGTRLTVT.

This chain joins TRBV4-1 and TRBJ2-7; 9 bases are shared with TRBD2. The CDR3 is made up of 16 amino acids. Trimming cost V 2 bases and J 3 bases; bases outside gene matches: 8. CDR1 is MGHRA, CDR2 YSYEKL, per germline. The CDR3 DNA is TGCGCCAGCAGCCAACTCGGACTAGCGCGCGACTACGAGCAGTACTTC. This encodes CASSQLGLARDYEQYF.

The rearrangement joins TRBV10-3 to TRBJ1-1, with TRBD1 matching 7 bases. CDR1 and CDR2 (germline): ENHRY, SYGVKD. Trimming at V came to 2 bases and at J to 1 base, leaving 4 bases not matched to a gene. This CDR3 comprises 15 residues. The CDR3 DNA follows: TGTGCCATCAGTGAGCCCAACAGGGGGAACACTGAAGCTTTCTTT. It encodes CAISEPNRGNTEAFF.

The V call is TRBV30, the J call TRBJ2-3, with TRBD2 identical over 7 bases. Unmatched junction bases numbered 7, after V lost 0 bases and J lost 4 bases. The CDR3 has 15 amino acids. Germline V gene data show CDR1 as GTSNPN and CDR2 as SVGIG (reference sequence). The CDR3 nucleotides are TGTGCCTGGAGTGTAGGGCGGGAGCGGTCAGATACGCAGTATTTT. Translating it yields CAWSVGRERSDTQYF. Together with reference TRBV30 and TRBJ2-3, the CDR3 gives the full variable domain: SQTIHQWPATLVQPVGSPLSLECTVEGTSNPNLYWYRQAAGRGLQLLFYSVGIGQISSEVPQNLSASRPQDRQFILSSKKLLLSDSGFYLCAWSVGRERSDTQYFGPGTRLTVL.

V usage is TRBV9 and J usage is TRBJ2-2; 14 bases align to TRBD2. Unmatched junction bases numbered 5, after V lost 3 bases and J lost 7 bases. This CDR3 region has 16 residues. Germline lookup yields CDR1 SGDLS and CDR2 YYNGEE. This CDR3 reads CASSETSGRVGGELFF. Written as DNA, the CDR3 is TGTGCCAGCAGCGAGACTAGCGGGAGGGTTGGCGGGGAGCTGTTTTTT.

Details on this clone: Additional DNA sequences in this sample encode the identical CDR3. The CDR3 coding sequence is TGTGCCAGCAGCTTGGGCAGGGGAGAGCAGTACTTC. Amino acid sequence: CASSLGRGEQYF. The chain carries TRBV7-9 and TRBJ2-7, with a possible D match to TRBD1 (6 bases). Trimming removed 3 bases at V and 7 bases at J, with 10 bases between. This CDR3 spans 12 amino acids. From germline, CDR1 is SEHNR and CDR2 FQNEAQ (reference sequence).

The chain carries TRBV13 and TRBJ2-7; TRBD2 matches at 14 bases. The germline V gene encodes CDR1 PRHDT and CDR2 FYEKMQ (reference sequence). The junction had 6 bases not matched to a gene; V was cut back by 5 bases and J by 9 bases. The CDR3 spans 14 residues. CDR3 DNA sequence: TGTGCCAGCAGCCAGGGACTAGCGGGAGAAGGGCAGTACTTC. Its protein product is CASSQGLAGEGQYF.

This chain joins TRBV6-5 and TRBJ2-1; D may be TRBD2 (6 bases). V was clipped by 6 bases and J by 5 bases, with 14 bases between them. CDR1 is MNHEY, CDR2 SVGAGI, per germline. This CDR3 has 14 residues. The CDR3: CASRNRGRDNEQFF. As DNA, the CDR3 is TGTGCCAGCAGAAACCGGGGGAGAGACAATGAGCAGTTCTTC.

V and J are TRBV19 and TRBJ1-3, with 9 bases fitting TRBD1. V was clipped by 1 base and J by 2 bases; unmatched bases: 6. Germline CDR1 is LNHDA and CDR2 is SQIVND (reference sequence). The CDR3 covers 17 residues. For the CDR3, the DNA is TGTGCCAGTAGTATAGGGGACAGGGTAGGGCCTGGAAACACCATATATTTT. Translating it yields CASSIGDRVGPGNTIYF.

The chain carries TRBV7-2 and TRBJ2-1; D unresolved. V was trimmed by 1 base and J by 7 bases, leaving 8 bases between them. From germline, CDR1 is SGHTA and CDR2 FQGNSA. This CDR3 is built from 13 residues. The CDR3 reads CASSLGSRNEQFF. The CDR3 DNA is TGTGCCAGCAGCTTAGGCTCTAGAAATGAGCAGTTCTTC.

Only a few counts were recorded for this clone. V and J are TRBV9 and TRBJ2-1; no definite D call. Per the germline V gene, CDR1 is SGDLS and CDR2 is YYNGEE. The ends were cut back, 0 bases at V and 5 bases at J, with 6 bases in the middle. The CDR3 has 13 residues. As DNA, the CDR3 is TGTGCCAGCAGCGTAGATTCTAACAATGAGCAGTTCTTC. This gives the protein CASSVDSNNEQFF.

This clone is a singleton in its sample. The chain employs TRBV6-1 and TRBJ1-4, with TRBD1 as a possible D gene (6 bases). CDR3 length: 15 residues. V lost 8 bases and J lost 0, with 13 bases in between. From germline, CDR1 is MNHNS and CDR2 SASEGT. The CDR3 DNA reads TGTGCCAGCCTTGACAGGTTTGCAACTAATGAAAAACTGTTTTTT. This sequence encodes CASLDRFATNEKLFF.

This clone was picked up one time. The chain links TRBV5-6 to TRBJ1-4; no reliable D call. Germline-derived CDR1 and CDR2 are SGHDT and YYEEEE. The V gene lost 0 bases and the J gene lost 4 bases, with 7 bases spanning the gap. The CDR3 is 14 amino acids. The CDR3: CASSLVGVNEKLFF. In DNA form, the CDR3 reads TGTGCCAGCAGCTTGGTCGGAGTTAATGAAAAACTGTTTTTT.

This chain uses TRBV5-4 with TRBJ1-1, with TRBD1 matching over 8 bases. CDR1 is SGHNT and CDR2 is YYREEE in the germline V gene (reference sequence). This CDR3 comprises 16 residues. After removal of 4 bases from V and 4 bases from J, the junction contained 12 bases not matched to a gene. The CDR3 loop reads CASSTRQGIGVTEAFF. Here the CDR3 DNA reads TGTGCCAGCAGCACTAGACAGGGGATCGGCGTCACTGAAGCTTTCTTT.

This clone came up once. The DNA of the CDR3 is TGTGCCTGGAGTGGCGGGACTAGCATTCCCGAGCAGTACTTC. Protein sequence: CAWSGGTSIPEQYF. The rearrangement uses TRBV30 and TRBJ2-7; 9 bases align to TRBD2. With 1 base clipped from V and 6 bases from J, the junction kept 7 bases outside the gene matches. The CDR3 spans 14 residues. Germline CDR1 reads GTSNPN; CDR2 reads SVGIG (reference sequence).

CDR3 DNA sequence: TGTGCCAGTAGTATGTGGGGCAGCAATAGCAATCAGCCCCAGCATTTT. Translated: CASSMWGSNSNQPQHF. V gene TRBV19 combines with J gene TRBJ1-5; weak D call: TRBD1 (5 bases). The CDR3 consists of 16 residues. The germline gives CDR1 LNHDA, CDR2 SQIVND (reference sequence). V shed 3 bases and J shed 0 bases, with 12 bases lying between them.

The table lists this clone with a few counts. Distinct nucleotide sequences in the sample also encode this CDR3. The V gene is TRBV19, the J gene TRBJ1-1, with D possibly matching TRBD1 (5 bases). V lost 3 bases and J 2 bases, leaving 7 bases between the germline ends. Per germline, CDR1 LNHDA and CDR2 SQIVND (reference sequence). The CDR3 contains 13 residues. The CDR3: CASSIRGNTEAFF. CDR3 DNA: TGTGCCAGTAGTATTAGGGGAAACACTGAAGCTTTCTTT.